The entry below describes one TCR beta chain. The assay was immunoSEQ multiplex PCR, and TCRdb's table has in-frame clones only and misses some. The data contain 100,000 to 150,000 clones, around nine tenths of them singletons. The record originates from a study of blood T cell repertoires in COVID-19. Study at large: From T cells, B-cell-depleted T cells, or PBMCs came the material, which was cDNA or gDNA.

Trimming removed 0 bases at V and 6 bases at J, with 12 bases between. Germline-derived CDR1 and CDR2 are SGHRS and YFSETQ. The CDR3 spans 14 residues. Sequenced input: peripheral blood. The chain employs TRBV5-1 and TRBJ2-5; D call uncertain. The receptor was derived from a man aged 50-60 years with active COVID-19. The CDR3 nucleotides read TGCGCCAGCAGCTTGGCCGTGGGCCCGAAGACCCAGTACTTC. It encodes CASSLAVGPKTQYF.